These T cell receptor beta chains were read from a single sample in a study of cytomegalovirus exposure and HLA in healthy donors. Sequenced by immunoSEQ multiplex PCR; TCRdb stores in-frame clones only, minus some. The table records tens of thousands of clones, 50% to 75% of them present only once. Sample: PBMCs. The receptors come from a male donor in good health and CMV-seropositive. CDR3s include the opening cysteine and the closing phenylalanine or tryptophan. The D gene is left open where the match is weak. Some rows mark clone size as missing; the rest say once, few, many or name a class of expanded clone.

d_gene,j_gene,v_gene,abundance,CDR3aa,CDR3nt
NA,TRBJ2-7,TRBV27,NA,CASSPTYEQYF,TGTGCCAGCAGTCCTACCTACGAGCAGTACTTC
NA,TRBJ1-3,TRBV5-1,NA,CASSPEVSSGNTIYF,TGCGCCAGCAGCCCCGAGGTCTCGTCCGGAAACACCATATATTTT
NA,TRBJ2-7,TRBV5-4,few,CASSRDTFSYEQYF,TGTGCCAGCAGCCGGGACACCTTCTCCTACGAGCAGTACTTC
NA,TRBJ1-5,TRBV5-1,once,CASSPKDREGSNQPQHF,TGCGCCAGCAGCCCGAAGGACCGGGAGGGCAGCAATCAGCCCCAGCATTTT
TRBD1,TRBJ2-2,TRBV15,few,CATSVGQGGAGELFF,TGTGCCACCAGCGTGGGACAGGGCGGGGCCGGGGAGCTGTTTTTT
TRBD1,TRBJ1-1,TRBV5-1,many,CASSRGTGIMNTEAFF,TGCGCCAGCAGCAGAGGGACAGGGATAATGAACACTGAAGCTTTCTTT
NA,TRBJ1-4,TRBV6-5,once,CASHNDRSTNEKLFF,TGTGCCAGCCATAACGACAGGAGTACTAATGAAAAACTGTTTTTT
TRBD1,TRBJ1-1,TRBV5-1,NA,CASSLAGGGDAFF,TGCGCCAGCAGCTTGGCCGGAGGGGGCGACGCTTTCTTT
TRBD2,TRBJ2-3,TRBV18,NA,CASSSSTSGGDTQYF,TGTGCCAGCTCATCTTCGACTAGCGGGGGGGATACGCAGTATTTT
TRBD2,TRBJ2-3,TRBV18,NA,CASSPSGRAGGTDTQYF,TGTGCCAGCTCACCTAGCGGGAGGGCCGGTGGCACAGATACGCAGTATTTT
NA,TRBJ1-3,TRBV9,few,CASSVSAGGFGNTIYF,TGTGCCAGCAGCGTTTCTGCGGGGGGATTTGGAAACACCATATATTTT
NA,TRBJ2-1,TRBV9,NA,CASSLTGSPNEQFF,TGTGCCAGCAGCTTGACCGGGTCACCAAATGAGCAGTTCTTC
TRBD1,TRBJ1-2,TRBV7-9,NA,CASSPRGQEVGYTF,TGTGCCAGCAGCCCCCGGGGACAGGAGGTAGGCTACACCTTC
NA,TRBJ1-2,TRBV6-5,NA,CASSPGGPAGYTF,TGTGCCAGCAGTCCGGGGGGCCCTGCGGGCTACACCTTC
TRBD2,TRBJ2-3,TRBV6-4,few,CASSDRAGEGNTQYF,TGTGCCAGCAGTGACAGGGCGGGGGAAGGGAATACGCAGTATTTT
NA,TRBJ1-5,TRBV19,few,CASSIGGRRPSNQPQHF,TGTGCCAGTAGTATAGGTGGAAGGAGACCAAGCAATCAGCCCCAGCATTTT
TRBD1,TRBJ1-1,TRBV5-4,NA,CASSLVASAGGEAFF,TGTGCCAGCAGCTTGGTTGCATCGGCAGGGGGTGAAGCTTTCTTT
TRBD2,TRBJ2-1,TRBV28,NA,CASTIGGTSGNEQFF,TGTGCCAGCACCATAGGCGGGACTAGCGGCAATGAGCAGTTCTTC
NA,TRBJ1-2,TRBV6-5,NA,CASSERLANYGYTF,TGTGCCAGCAGTGAGAGGCTAGCTAACTATGGCTACACCTTC
TRBD1,TRBJ1-4,TRBV5-1,few,CASSFGKPGQGNEKLFF,TGCGCCAGCAGCTTTGGGAAGCCGGGACAGGGTAATGAAAAACTGTTTTTT